The 28 T cell receptor beta chains given below trace back to one sample, sequenced in a study of CD8 T cells in Susac syndrome. The RNA input was roughly 0.5 to 1 ug, and it was reverse transcribed with random hexamers. Via MiXCR, TCRdb re-called the immunoSEQ multiplex PCR reads, giving one row per CDR3 protein. The sample consists of just under 150,000 distinct CDR3 sequences, less than 95% of them appearing once. Sequences were obtained from CD4+ T cells from PBMCs. Receptor source: a human donor in good health.

The V gene is TRBV4-1, the J gene TRBJ2-3, with TRBD2 identical over 10 bases. The junction had 4 bases not matched to a gene; V was cut back by 9 bases and J by 4 bases. The CDR3 sequence is 13 residues long. CDR1 MGHRA and CDR2 YSYEKL come from the germline V gene. CDR3 amino acids: CASPSGSADTQYF. The DNA of the CDR3 is TGCGCCAGTCCTAGCGGGAGTGCAGATACGCAGTATTTT.

The CDR3 DNA reads as TGTGCCAGCAGCGTAGGTGGCAGGGGCCCCTATGGCTACACCTTC. This translates into CASSVGGRGPYGYTF. This chain joins TRBV9 and TRBJ1-2; a weak D match, TRBD1 (6 bases). Germline CDR1 and CDR2: SGDLS and YYNGEE. The V and J ends lost 0 bases and 4 bases respectively, with 13 bases between them. The CDR3 contains 15 residues.

The chain has TRBV7-2 and TRBJ2-5, with 7 bases matching TRBD1. This CDR3 comprises 16 residues. Trimming at V came to 4 bases and at J to 5 bases, leaving 13 bases not matched to a gene. Germline V gene lookup returns CDR1 SGHTA and CDR2 FQGNSA. For the CDR3, the DNA is TGTGCCAGCAGCTCTCCGACAGGGTGGGCTGGGGAGACCCAGTACTTC. Translation: CASSSPTGWAGETQYF.

The chain has TRBV3-1 and TRBJ2-7; 10 bases match TRBD2. This CDR3 has 16 amino acids. Germline V gene lookup returns CDR1 LGHDT and CDR2 YNNKEL (reference sequence). The V and J ends lost 7 bases and 3 bases, in that order; junction bases with no gene match: 12. DNA for the CDR3: TGTGCCAGCACCCCTACTTCTAGCGGGAGTAACTACGAGCAGTACTTC. The encoded protein is CASTPTSSGSNYEQYF.

The V call is TRBV5-1, the J call TRBJ1-1; a weak D match, TRBD1 (6 bases). The V gene's germline CDR1 is SGHRS and CDR2 YFSETQ. This CDR3 has 15 residues. V gave up 0 bases and J gave up 0 bases, with 9 bases separating them. CDR3 sequence reads: CASSLEGGMNTEAFF. The CDR3 nucleotides read TGCGCCAGCAGCTTGGAGGGGGGTATGAACACTGAAGCTTTCTTT.

The rearrangement joins TRBV3-1 to TRBJ2-3, with TRBD1 identical over 7 bases. CDR1 is LGHDT, CDR2 YNNKEL, per germline (reference sequence). The CDR3 extends over 16 amino acids. J gave up 2 bases and V 2 bases, and 7 bases lay outside the gene matches. Here the CDR3 DNA reads TGTGCCAGCAGCCAAAGAGGGGGCAGAACCACAGATACGCAGTATTTT. Its translation is CASSQRGGRTTDTQYF.

The rearrangement uses TRBV5-1 and TRBJ2-3; 7 bases align to TRBD1. The CDR3 runs 15 residues. The germline CDR1 and CDR2 sequences are SGHRS and YFSETQ. Losses at the gene ends were 6 bases for V and 2 bases for J; bases not matched to a gene: 9. The CDR3, as DNA: TGCGCCAGCAACCCAGGACAGGCCAACACAGATACGCAGTATTTT. Protein: CASNPGQANTDTQYF.

This rearrangement joins TRBV5-4 to TRBJ2-2, with 10 nucleotides matching TRBD2. V shed 5 bases, J shed 5 bases, and the junction held 9 bases outside the gene matches. Germline V gives CDR1 SGHNT, CDR2 YYREEE (reference sequence). The length of the CDR3 is 16 residues. Here the CDR3 reads CASRGEGLARTGELFF. In DNA, the CDR3 is TGTGCCAGCAGGGGAGAGGGACTAGCGAGGACCGGGGAGCTGTTTTTT. The full variable domain, with the rest looked up from reference TRBV5-4 and TRBJ2-2, is ETGVTQSPTHLIKTRGQQVTLRCSSQSGHNTVSWYQQALGQGPQFIFQYYREEENGRGNFPPRFSGLQFPNYSSELNVNALELDDSALYLCASRGEGLARTGELFFGEGSRLTVL.

The rearrangement joins TRBV3-1 to TRBJ1-2; D is unresolved. With 3 bases removed from V and 6 bases from J, the gap between germline ends came to 17 bases. Per the germline V gene, CDR1 is LGHDT and CDR2 is YNNKEL (reference sequence). CDR3 length: 15 amino acids. CDR3 amino acids: CASSHLPQASNGYTF. The CDR3 coding sequence is TGTGCCAGCAGCCACCTGCCCCAGGCCTCGAATGGCTACACCTTC.

The rearrangement links TRBV20-1 to TRBJ2-3; 8 nucleotides match TRBD2. Germline CDR1 is DFQATT and CDR2 is SNEGSKA (reference sequence). Trimming took 2 bases from V and 6 from J; bases not matched to a gene: 10. This CDR3 contains 15 residues. DNA for the CDR3: TGCAGTGCTAGACTTCCACTAGCGGTTCGTGATACGCAGTATTTT. Its translation: CSARLPLAVRDTQYF.

V gene TRBV4-2 combines with J gene TRBJ2-3, with a weak D call TRBD2 (5 bases). The CDR3 covers 14 residues. Germline lookup yields CDR1 LGHNA and CDR2 YNFKEQ. V was shortened by 3 bases and J by 4 bases, with 11 bases between the two germline ends. In nucleotides, the CDR3 is TGTGCCAGCAGCCAGAGCACTAGGTCAGATACGCAGTATTTT. This codes for CASSQSTRSDTQYF.

This clonotype came up once. The chain has TRBV30 and TRBJ2-1, with TRBD2 matching over 8 bases. This CDR3 contains 15 residues. V lost 2 bases, J lost 6 bases, and 9 bases stayed unmatched. Looked up from germline, CDR1 is GTSNPN and CDR2 is SVGIG (reference sequence). The DNA for the CDR3 is TGTGCCTGGAGTCCACGGGGGGGCCTCGTCAATGAGCAGTTCTTC. This encodes CAWSPRGGLVNEQFF.

This chain connects TRBV28 to TRBJ2-5; TRBD2 aligns across 11 bases. Germline V lookup: CDR1 MDHEN, CDR2 SYDVKM. This CDR3 has 15 amino acids. V shed 4 bases and J 2 bases; nucleotides not matched to a gene: 3. The DNA for the CDR3 is TGTGCCAGCAGTTCCTGGACTAGCGGGCAAGAGACCCAGTACTTC. Its translation is CASSSWTSGQETQYF.

CDR3: CASSLGTENSPLHF. The CDR3, as DNA: TGTGCCAGCAGTCTGGGGACAGAGAATTCACCCCTCCACTTT. V is TRBV12-3 or TRBV12-4 and J is TRBJ1-6, with 7 bases identical to TRBD1. Losses at the gene ends were 5 bases for V and 7 bases for J; bases not matched to a gene: 5. CDR3 length equals 14 residues.

This sequence joins TRBV5-1 and TRBJ2-7; 11 bases align to TRBD1. J gave up 7 bases and V 1 base, and 7 bases lay outside the gene matches. The CDR3 runs to 15 residues. Germline V gene lookup returns CDR1 SGHRS and CDR2 YFSETQ. CDR3 nucleotide sequence: TGCGCCAGCAGCTTGACCGGGACAGGGGGTGGTGAGCAGTACTTC. This sequence encodes CASSLTGTGGGEQYF.

This chain links TRBV27 with TRBJ2-1; TRBD2 agrees at 12 bases. Trimming cost V 2 bases and J 5 bases; bases outside gene matches: 7. Germline values: CDR1 MNHEY, CDR2 SMNVEV (reference sequence). This CDR3 contains 17 residues. The CDR3 DNA is TGTGCCAGCAGTTTACGGAAGACTAGCGGGAGAAACAATGAGCAGTTCTTC. This sequence encodes CASSLRKTSGRNNEQFF.

The gene calls are TRBV20-1 and TRBJ2-3; TRBD2 matches 12 bases. The junction had 8 bases not matched to a gene; V was cut back by 3 bases and J by 4 bases. CDR1 is DFQATT, CDR2 SNEGSKA, per germline (reference sequence). CDR3 length equals 16 residues. In nucleotides, the CDR3 is TGCAGTGCTAGCGGGCTAGCGGGAGGGTTTGCAGATACGCAGTATTTT. Its translation is CSASGLAGGFADTQYF.

The genes are TRBV28 and TRBJ2-1, with TRBD2 matching 7 bases. CDR1 MDHEN and CDR2 SYDVKM come from the germline V gene. The CDR3 totals 14 residues. V shed 3 bases and J 7 bases; nucleotides not matched to a gene: 6. Here the CDR3 DNA reads TGTGCCAGCAGTTTTATCAGGGAGGGTAATGAGCAGTTCTTC. Translating it yields CASSFIREGNEQFF. Combining the CDR3 with reference TRBV28 and TRBJ2-1 gives the whole variable domain DVKVTQSSRYLVKRTGEKVFLECVQDMDHENMFWYRQDPGLGLRLIYFSYDVKMKEKGDIPEGYSVSREKKERFSLILESASTNQTSMYLCASSFIREGNEQFFGPGTRLTVL.

V and J are TRBV20-1 and TRBJ2-3, with 7 bases aligning to TRBD2. The ends lost 3 bases at V and 3 bases at J; junction bases unmatched: 9. Germline V lookup: CDR1 DFQATT, CDR2 SNEGSKA (reference sequence). There are 15 residues in the CDR3. Here the CDR3 reads CSARGSTSATDTQYF. In DNA form, the CDR3 reads TGCAGTGCTAGGGGGTCAACTAGCGCGACAGATACGCAGTATTTT.

The chain uses TRBV2 and TRBJ1-2; D is undetermined. The germline V gene has CDR1 SNHLY and CDR2 FYNNEI. V lost 5 bases and J 7 bases, leaving 11 bases between the germline ends. There are 12 residues in the CDR3. The CDR3 DNA sequence: TGTGCCAGCAGTCGGAGCGCGGGTGGCTACACCTTC. Translating it yields CASSRSAGGYTF.

The V call is TRBV28, the J call TRBJ1-1, with a tentative D call TRBD1 (6 bases). CDR3 size: 14 residues. Trimming took 4 bases from V and 1 from J, leaving 10 bases between them. From germline, CDR1 is MDHEN and CDR2 SYDVKM. The CDR3 coding sequence is TGTGCCAGCAGTTCGACAGGCTGGAACACTGAAGCTTTCTTT. The encoded protein is CASSSTGWNTEAFF. Combining the CDR3 with reference TRBV28 and TRBJ1-1 gives the whole variable domain DVKVTQSSRYLVKRTGEKVFLECVQDMDHENMFWYRQDPGLGLRLIYFSYDVKMKEKGDIPEGYSVSREKKERFSLILESASTNQTSMYLCASSSTGWNTEAFFGQGTRLTVV.

The chain employs TRBV18 and TRBJ1-1, with D possibly being TRBD1 (5 bases). Trimming removed 6 bases at V and 0 bases at J, with 11 bases between. The CDR3 sequence is 14 residues long. Germline CDR1 and CDR2: KGHSH and LQKENI. CDR3 in DNA: TGTGCCAGCTCGGGACCGACAGTGAACACTGAAGCTTTCTTT. This codes for CASSGPTVNTEAFF.

The rearrangement uses TRBV6-5 and TRBJ1-4; D call uncertain. Germline V gives CDR1 MNHEY, CDR2 SVGAGI. The CDR3 loop spans 15 amino acids. Trimming left V 0 bases short and J 4 bases short, with 9 bases between. Here the CDR3 DNA reads TGTGCCAGCAGTTACTCCGGTGTGGGTAATGAAAAACTGTTTTTT. It is translated as CASSYSGVGNEKLFF.

The CDR3 DNA sequence: TGTGCCAGCAGCTCCCCCAGGGGAGGTGTTGGAAACACCATATATTTT. Protein: CASSSPRGGVGNTIYF. V usage is TRBV5-4 and J usage is TRBJ1-3, with D possibly matching TRBD1 (6 bases). V gave up 3 bases and J gave up 3 bases, with 16 bases separating them. This CDR3 has 16 residues. The germline V gene encodes CDR1 SGHNT and CDR2 YYREEE (reference sequence).

CDR3 sequence (DNA): TGTGCCAGCTCACCACAGACAGTCAATCAGCCCCAGCATTTT. Translating gives CASSPQTVNQPQHF. The chain employs TRBV18 and TRBJ1-5, with D perhaps TRBD1 (5 bases). CDR3 length equals 14 residues. Germline lookup yields CDR1 KGHSH and CDR2 LQKENI. V was shortened by 1 base and J by 3 bases, with 7 bases between the two germline ends.

The chain carries TRBV5-1 and TRBJ2-1, with 9 nucleotides matching TRBD2. This CDR3 spans 14 amino acids. Germline CDR1 reads SGHRS; CDR2 reads YFSETQ. V lost 6 bases, J lost 2 bases, and 3 bases stayed unmatched. Written as DNA, the CDR3 is TGCGCCAGCAATAGCGGGAGAACCTACAATGAGCAGTTCTTC. Translation gives CASNSGRTYNEQFF.

This clonotype was seen more than once but under ten times. This chain links TRBV5-1 with TRBJ2-5; no definite D call. The germline V gene has CDR1 SGHRS and CDR2 YFSETQ. The CDR3 spans 14 residues. Trimming stripped 0 bases from V and 2 bases from J, with 8 bases between. The CDR3 DNA reads TGCGCCAGCAGCTTGGAGGCTACTCAAGAGACCCAGTACTTC. Translating it yields CASSLEATQETQYF.

This rearrangement joins TRBV6-1 to TRBJ2-2, with a tentative D call TRBD2 (5 bases). The germline gives CDR1 MNHNS, CDR2 SASEGT. This CDR3 has 17 amino acids. The germline V and J ends were trimmed by 5 bases and 1 base, with 17 bases remaining between them. The CDR3 coding sequence is TGTGCCAGCAGTCGATCTTACTCCGGGGTGAACACCGGGGAGCTGTTTTTT. Protein product: CASSRSYSGVNTGELFF.